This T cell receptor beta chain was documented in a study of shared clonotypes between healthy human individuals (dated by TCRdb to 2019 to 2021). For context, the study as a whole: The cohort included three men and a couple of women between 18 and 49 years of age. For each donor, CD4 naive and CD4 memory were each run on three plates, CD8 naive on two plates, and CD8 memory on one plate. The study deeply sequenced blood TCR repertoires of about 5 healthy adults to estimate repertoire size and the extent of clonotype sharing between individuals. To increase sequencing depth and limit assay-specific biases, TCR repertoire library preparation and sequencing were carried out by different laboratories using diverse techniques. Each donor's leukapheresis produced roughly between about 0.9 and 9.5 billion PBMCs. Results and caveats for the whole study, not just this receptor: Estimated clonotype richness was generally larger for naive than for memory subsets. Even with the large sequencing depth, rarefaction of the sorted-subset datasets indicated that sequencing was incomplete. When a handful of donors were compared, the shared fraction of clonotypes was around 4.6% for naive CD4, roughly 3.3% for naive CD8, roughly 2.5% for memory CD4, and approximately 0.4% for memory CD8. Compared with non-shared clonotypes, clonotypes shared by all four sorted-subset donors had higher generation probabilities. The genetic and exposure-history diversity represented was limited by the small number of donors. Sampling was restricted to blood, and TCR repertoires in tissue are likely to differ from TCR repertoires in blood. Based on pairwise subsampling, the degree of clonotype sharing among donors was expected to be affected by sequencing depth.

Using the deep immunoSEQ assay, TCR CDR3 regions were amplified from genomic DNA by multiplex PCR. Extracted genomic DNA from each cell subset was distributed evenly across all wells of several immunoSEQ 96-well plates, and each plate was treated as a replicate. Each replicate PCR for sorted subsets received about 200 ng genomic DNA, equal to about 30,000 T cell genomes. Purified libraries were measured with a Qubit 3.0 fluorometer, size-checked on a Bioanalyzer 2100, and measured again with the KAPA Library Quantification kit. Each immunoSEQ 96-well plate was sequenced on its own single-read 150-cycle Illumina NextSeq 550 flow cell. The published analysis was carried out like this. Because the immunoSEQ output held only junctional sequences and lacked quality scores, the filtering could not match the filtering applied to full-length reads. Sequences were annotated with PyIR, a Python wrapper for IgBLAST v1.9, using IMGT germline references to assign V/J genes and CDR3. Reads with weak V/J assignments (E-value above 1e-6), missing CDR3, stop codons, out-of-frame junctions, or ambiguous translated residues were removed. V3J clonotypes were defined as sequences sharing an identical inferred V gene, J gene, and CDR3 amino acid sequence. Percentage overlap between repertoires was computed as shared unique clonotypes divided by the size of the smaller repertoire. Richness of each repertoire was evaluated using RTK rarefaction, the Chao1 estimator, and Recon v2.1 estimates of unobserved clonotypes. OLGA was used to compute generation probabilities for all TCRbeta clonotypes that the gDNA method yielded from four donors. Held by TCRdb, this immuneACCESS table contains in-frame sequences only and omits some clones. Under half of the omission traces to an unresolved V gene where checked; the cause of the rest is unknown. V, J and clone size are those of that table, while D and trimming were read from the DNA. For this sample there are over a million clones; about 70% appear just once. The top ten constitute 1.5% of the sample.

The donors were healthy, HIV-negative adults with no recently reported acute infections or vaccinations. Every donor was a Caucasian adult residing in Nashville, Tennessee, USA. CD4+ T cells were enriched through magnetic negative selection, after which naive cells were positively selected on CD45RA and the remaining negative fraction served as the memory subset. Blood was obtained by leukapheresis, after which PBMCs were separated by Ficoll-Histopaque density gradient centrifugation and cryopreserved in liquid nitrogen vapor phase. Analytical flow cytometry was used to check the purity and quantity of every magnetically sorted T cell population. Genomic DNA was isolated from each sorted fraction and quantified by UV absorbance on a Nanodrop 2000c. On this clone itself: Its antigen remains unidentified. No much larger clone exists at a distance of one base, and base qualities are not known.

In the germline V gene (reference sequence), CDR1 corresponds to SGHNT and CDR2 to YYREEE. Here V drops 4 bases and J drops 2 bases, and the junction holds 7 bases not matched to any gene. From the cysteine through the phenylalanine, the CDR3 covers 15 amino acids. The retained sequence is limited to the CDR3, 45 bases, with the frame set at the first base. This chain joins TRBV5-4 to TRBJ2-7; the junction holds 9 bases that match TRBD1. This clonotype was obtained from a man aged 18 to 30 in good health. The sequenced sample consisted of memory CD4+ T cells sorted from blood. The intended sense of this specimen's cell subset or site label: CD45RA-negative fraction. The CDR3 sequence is CASSDGTGLPYEQYF. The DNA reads TGTGCCAGCAGCGACGGGACAGGGCTTCCCTACGAGCAGTACTTC.